This entry concerns a single T cell receptor beta chain. This entry comes from a study of cytomegalovirus exposure and HLA in healthy donors. This CDR3 region has 13 residues. The germline CDR1 and CDR2 sequences are MNHNS and SASEGT. Trimming took off 6 bases at V and 3 bases at J, with 9 bases between the two ends. Both 60 Vbeta primers and 13 Jbeta primers went into the PCR. Only in-frame clones appear in the TCRdb table, and some are missing; sequencing was by immunoSEQ multiplex PCR. The data contain approximately 180,000 clones, 80% to 85% of them seen just once; the ten biggest clones take up approximately 1.1%. These donors, healthy bone marrow donors, were studied.

The chain carries TRBV6-1 and TRBJ2-1, with D possibly being TRBD1 (5 bases). The sequence was obtained from a woman between 40 and 50 years old in good health and CMV-seronegative. Sequences were obtained from PBMCs. DNA of the CDR3: TGTGCCAGCAGACAGGCGATCTACAATGAGCAGTTCTTC. Translation gives CASRQAIYNEQFF.